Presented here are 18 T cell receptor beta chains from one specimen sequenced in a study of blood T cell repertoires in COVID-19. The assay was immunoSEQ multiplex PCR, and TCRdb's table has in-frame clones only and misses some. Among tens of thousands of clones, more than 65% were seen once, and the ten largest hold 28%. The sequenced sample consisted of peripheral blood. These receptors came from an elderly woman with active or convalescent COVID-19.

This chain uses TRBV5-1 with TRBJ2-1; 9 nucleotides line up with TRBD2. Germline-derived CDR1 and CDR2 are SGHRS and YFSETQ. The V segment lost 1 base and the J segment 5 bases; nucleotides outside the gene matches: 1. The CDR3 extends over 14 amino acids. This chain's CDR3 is CASSLRLADNEQFF. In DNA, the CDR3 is TGCGCCAGCAGCTTGAGACTAGCGGACAATGAGCAGTTCTTC.

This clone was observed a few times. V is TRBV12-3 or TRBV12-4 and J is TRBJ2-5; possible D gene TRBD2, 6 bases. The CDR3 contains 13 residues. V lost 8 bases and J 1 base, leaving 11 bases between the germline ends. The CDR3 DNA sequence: TGTGCCAGCTCTCGGGAGACCCAAGAGACCCAGTACTTC. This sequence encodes CASSRETQETQYF.

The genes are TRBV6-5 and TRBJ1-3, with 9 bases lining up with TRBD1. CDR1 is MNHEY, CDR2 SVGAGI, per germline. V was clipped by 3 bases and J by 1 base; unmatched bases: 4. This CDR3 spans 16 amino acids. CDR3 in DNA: TGTGCCAGCAGTTATTGGGACAGGGAATCTGGAAACACCATATATTTT. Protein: CASSYWDRESGNTIYF.

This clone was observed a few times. In DNA form, the CDR3 reads TGTGCCAGTAGTATCTCGGGCCGGGGAGCAGAGACCCAGTACTTC. It is translated as CASSISGRGAETQYF. This sequence joins TRBV19 and TRBJ2-5; maybe TRBD2 (5 bases). The V gene's germline CDR1 is LNHDA and CDR2 SQIVND (reference sequence). This CDR3 is 15 amino acids long. The ends were cut back, 3 bases at V and 4 bases at J, with 15 bases in the middle.

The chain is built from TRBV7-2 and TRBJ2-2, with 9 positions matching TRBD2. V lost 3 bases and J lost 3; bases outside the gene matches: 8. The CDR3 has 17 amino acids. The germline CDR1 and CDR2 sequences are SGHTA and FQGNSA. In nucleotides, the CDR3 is TGTGCCAGCAGCTTTAGTCTAGCGGGGTATGACACCGGGGAGCTGTTTTTT. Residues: CASSFSLAGYDTGELFF. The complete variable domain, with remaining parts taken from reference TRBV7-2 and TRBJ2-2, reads GAGVSQSPSNKVTEKGKDVELRCDPISGHTALYWYRQSLGQGLEFLIYFQGNSAPDKSGLPSDRFSAERTGGSVSTLTIQRTQQEDSAVYLCASSFSLAGYDTGELFFGEGSRLTVL.

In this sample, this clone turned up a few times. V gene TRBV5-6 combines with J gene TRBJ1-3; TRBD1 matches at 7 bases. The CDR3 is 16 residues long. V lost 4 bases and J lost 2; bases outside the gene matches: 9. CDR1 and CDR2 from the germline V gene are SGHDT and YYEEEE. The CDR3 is CASSLTTGVTGNTIYF. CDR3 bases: TGTGCCAGCAGCCTGACCACAGGGGTAACTGGAAACACCATATATTTT.

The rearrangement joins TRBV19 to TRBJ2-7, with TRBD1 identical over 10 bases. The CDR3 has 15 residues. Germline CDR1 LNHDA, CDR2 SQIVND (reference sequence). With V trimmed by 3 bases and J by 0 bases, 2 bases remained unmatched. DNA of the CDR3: TGTGCCAGTAGTATGGGACAGGGGCCCTCCTACGAGCAGTACTTC. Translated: CASSMGQGPSYEQYF.

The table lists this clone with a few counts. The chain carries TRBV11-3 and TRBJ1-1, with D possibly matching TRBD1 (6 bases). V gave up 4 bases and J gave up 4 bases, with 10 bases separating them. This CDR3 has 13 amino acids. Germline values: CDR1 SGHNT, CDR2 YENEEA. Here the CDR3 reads CASSWGLGTEAFF. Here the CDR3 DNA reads TGTGCCAGCAGCTGGGGGCTGGGCACTGAAGCTTTCTTT.

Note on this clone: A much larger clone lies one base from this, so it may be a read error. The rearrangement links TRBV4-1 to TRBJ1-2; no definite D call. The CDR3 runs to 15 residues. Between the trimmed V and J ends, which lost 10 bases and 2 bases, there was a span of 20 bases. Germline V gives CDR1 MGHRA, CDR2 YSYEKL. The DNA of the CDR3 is TGCGCCACCCGCCACGACTCCCGGGAGAACTATGGCTACACCTTC. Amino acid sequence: CATRHDSRENYGYTF.

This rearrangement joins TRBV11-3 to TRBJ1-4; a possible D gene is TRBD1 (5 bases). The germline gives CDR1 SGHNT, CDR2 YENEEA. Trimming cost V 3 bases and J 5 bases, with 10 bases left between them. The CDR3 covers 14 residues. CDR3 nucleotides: TGTGCCAGCAGCTTTGACAGACCAAATGAAAAACTGTTTTTT. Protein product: CASSFDRPNEKLFF.

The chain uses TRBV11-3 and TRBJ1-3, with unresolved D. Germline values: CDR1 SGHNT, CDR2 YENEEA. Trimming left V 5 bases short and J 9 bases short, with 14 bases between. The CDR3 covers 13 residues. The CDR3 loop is CASSPTSRGTIYF. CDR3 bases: TGTGCCAGCAGCCCGACGTCACGAGGCACCATATATTTT. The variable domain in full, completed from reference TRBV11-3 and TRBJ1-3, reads EAGVVQSPRYKIIEKKQPVAFWCNPISGHNTLYWYLQNLGQGPELLIRYENEEAVDDSQLPKDRFSAERLKGVDSTLKIQPAELGDSAVYLCASSPTSRGTIYFGEGSWLTVV.

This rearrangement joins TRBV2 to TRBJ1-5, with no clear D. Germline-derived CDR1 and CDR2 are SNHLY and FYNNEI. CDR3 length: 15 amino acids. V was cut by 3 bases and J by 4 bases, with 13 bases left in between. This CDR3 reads CASSDFGSGNQPQHF. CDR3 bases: TGTGCCAGCAGTGATTTTGGGTCAGGTAATCAGCCCCAGCATTTT.

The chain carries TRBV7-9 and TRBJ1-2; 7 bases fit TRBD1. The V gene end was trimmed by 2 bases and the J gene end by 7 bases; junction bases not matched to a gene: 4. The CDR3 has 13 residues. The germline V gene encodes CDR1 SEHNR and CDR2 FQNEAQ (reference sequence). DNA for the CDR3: TGTGCCAGCAGCTTAACAGGGGATATTGGCTACACCTTC. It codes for CASSLTGDIGYTF.

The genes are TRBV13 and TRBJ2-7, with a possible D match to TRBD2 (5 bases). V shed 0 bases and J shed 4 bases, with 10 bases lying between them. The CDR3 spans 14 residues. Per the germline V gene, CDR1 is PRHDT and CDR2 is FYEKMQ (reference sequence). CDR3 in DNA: TGTGCCAGCAGCTTAGGTGCGGGCGTATACGAGCAGTACTTC. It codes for CASSLGAGVYEQYF.

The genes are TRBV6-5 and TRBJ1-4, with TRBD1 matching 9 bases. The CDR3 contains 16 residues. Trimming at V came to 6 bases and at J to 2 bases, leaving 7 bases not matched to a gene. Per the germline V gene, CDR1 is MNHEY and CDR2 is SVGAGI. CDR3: CASSYRGRLTNEKLFF. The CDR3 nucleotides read TGTGCCAGCAGCTACAGGGGGCGCTTGACTAATGAAAAACTGTTTTTT.

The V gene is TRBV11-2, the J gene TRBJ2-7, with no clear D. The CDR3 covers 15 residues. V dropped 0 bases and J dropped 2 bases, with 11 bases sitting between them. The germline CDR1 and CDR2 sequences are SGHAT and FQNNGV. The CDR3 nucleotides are TGTGCCAGCAGCTTAGAAGAACAGCTTCCCTACGAGCAGTACTTC. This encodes CASSLEEQLPYEQYF.

The CDR3: CATSKRQGVGYNEQFF. DNA for the CDR3: TGTGCCACCAGCAAAAGACAGGGAGTAGGTTACAATGAGCAGTTCTTC. This chain connects TRBV15 to TRBJ2-1, with 7 positions matching TRBD1. The CDR3 covers 16 residues. CDR1 is LNHNV, CDR2 YYDKDF, per germline (reference sequence). Unmatched junction bases numbered 10, after V lost 4 bases and J lost 4 bases. The entire variable domain, with the rest obtained from reference TRBV15 and TRBJ2-1, is as follows: DAMVIQNPRYQVTQFGKPVTLSCSQTLNHNVMYWYQQKSSQAPKLLFHYYDKDFNNEADTPDNFQSRRPNTSFCFLDIRSPGLGDTAMYLCATSKRQGVGYNEQFFGPGTRLTVL.

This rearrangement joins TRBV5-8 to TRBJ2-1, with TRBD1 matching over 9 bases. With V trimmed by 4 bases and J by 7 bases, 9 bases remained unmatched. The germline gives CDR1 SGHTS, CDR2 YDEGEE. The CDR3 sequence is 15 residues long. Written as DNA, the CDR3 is TGTGCCAGCAGCCCCGGGACAGGGAGGTGGAATGAGCAGTTCTTC. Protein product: CASSPGTGRWNEQFF.